Detailed here is one T cell receptor (beta chain). This sample was taken from a study of blood T cell repertoires in COVID-19. Study in general: From the United States, Italy and Spain came samples of acute and convalescent COVID-19. From T cells, B-cell-depleted T cells, or PBMCs came the material, which was cDNA or gDNA.

Original processing methods: Estimation of nucleated cell counts was performed using reference gene primer amplification. Produced via immunoSEQ multiplex PCR; TCRdb's table is partial and in-frame only. That table furnishes V, J and clone size, whereas the DNA furnished D and trimming. Here the sample spans approximately 150,000 clones, 84% being singletons. Patients in Seattle were enrolled during active infection, then followed longitudinally. The sequencing sample was made of peripheral blood. This clonotype was sampled from a young man with COVID-19, enrolled during active disease.

DNA of the CDR3: TGTGCCAGCAGCACCATGTCCGGGACAGGGGCTAGCACAGATACGCAGTATTTT. It codes for CASSTMSGTGASTDTQYF. The gene calls are TRBV7-2 and TRBJ2-3; the match to TRBD1 covers 10 bases. The CDR3 length is 18 residues. CDR1 and CDR2 (germline): SGHTA, FQGNSA. J was trimmed by 0 bases and V by 5 bases; bases with no gene match: 11.